The clone carrying this TCR beta chain came up once. Its target is not known. The method was immunoSEQ multiplex PCR; TCRdb's version includes in-frame clones alone and lacks a portion of them. The sample shows 150,000 or so clones, around 90% of them seen only once. CDR3 size: 14 residues. The germline V gene encodes CDR1 SGHRS and CDR2 YFSETQ. Trimming shortened V by 0 bases and J by 8 bases, and 9 bases separated the two germline ends. This sample is drawn from a study of T cell responses to AZD1222 COVID-19 vaccine. Study findings and constraints: Spike-specific TCR repertoires showed rising breadth and depth after two AZD1222 doses.

This TCR derives from an adult in good health. Sequences were derived from peripheral blood, sampled on day 0 of AZD1222 vaccination. The genes are TRBV5-1 and TRBJ1-6; D may be TRBD1 (5 bases). The CDR3: CASSLAATDSPLHF. DNA of the CDR3: TGCGCCAGCAGCTTGGCCGCGACAGATTCACCCCTCCACTTT.